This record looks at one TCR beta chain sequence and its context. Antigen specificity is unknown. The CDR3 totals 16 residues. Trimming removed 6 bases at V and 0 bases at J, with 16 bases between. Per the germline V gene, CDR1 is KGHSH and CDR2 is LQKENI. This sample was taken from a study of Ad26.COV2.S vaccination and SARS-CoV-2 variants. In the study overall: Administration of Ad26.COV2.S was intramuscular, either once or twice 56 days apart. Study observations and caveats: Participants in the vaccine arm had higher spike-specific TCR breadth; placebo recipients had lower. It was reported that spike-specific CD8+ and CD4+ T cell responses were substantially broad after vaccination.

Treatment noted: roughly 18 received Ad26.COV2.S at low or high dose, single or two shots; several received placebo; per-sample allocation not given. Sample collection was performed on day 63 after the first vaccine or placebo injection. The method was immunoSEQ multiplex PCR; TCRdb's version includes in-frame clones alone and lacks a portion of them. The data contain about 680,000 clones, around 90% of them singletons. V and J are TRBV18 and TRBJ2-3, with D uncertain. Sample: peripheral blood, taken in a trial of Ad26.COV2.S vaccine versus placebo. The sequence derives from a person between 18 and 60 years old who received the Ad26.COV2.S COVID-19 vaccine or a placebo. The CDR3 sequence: CASSSFRSDSTDTQYF. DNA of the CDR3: TGTGCCAGCTCGTCTTTTAGGTCGGATAGCACAGATACGCAGTATTTT.